The present TCR beta chain was sequenced within a study of T cells after yellow fever vaccination. This clonotype was detected only once. Its antigen is unknown. A much bigger clone sits one base away, suggesting this may be a read error. CDR1 MNHEY and CDR2 SMNVEV come from the germline V gene (reference sequence). The germline V and J ends were trimmed by 0 bases and 4 bases, with 18 bases remaining between them. The CDR3 spans 18 residues. Template switching by 5'RACE produced TCR cDNA, adding a universal primer site and UMIs. MiXCR, run by TCRdb on the 5' RACE reads, gives a single entry per CDR3 protein. The sample shows 150,000 to 200,000 distinct CDR3 sequences, approximately 6.7% of them seen only once. Study results and caveats: The booster saw the reappearance of most primary-vaccination clones (nearly 98% CD4, about 85% CD8). FACS-sorted repertoires could harbor abundant contaminating bulk-population clonotypes.

Sequenced material: CD4+ T cells sorted from PBMCs, taken about 5 days after the first yellow fever vaccination. This chain uses TRBV27 with TRBJ2-2; maybe TRBD1 (6 bases). The clonotype comes from a man aged 18 to 29 who received the YFV17D yellow fever vaccine. CDR3 sequence reads: CASSLSVRGSEGTGELFF. CDR3 bases: TGTGCCAGCAGTTTATCGGTTAGGGGGTCAGAGGGCACCGGGGAGCTGTTTTTT.